The next 30 T cell receptor beta chains were all read from a single sample in a study of post-analysis software for immune sequencing data. General study results and limits: Roughly five TRBV segments appeared more often in patients than in controls, and TRBV5-6, TRBV5-1 and TRBV20-1 were among these.

No antigen has been assigned to these receptors. The library was made from cDNA and included unique molecular identifiers. TCRdb re-called the PCR reads with MiXCR, one entry per CDR3 protein. The sample comprises 400,000 to 500,000 distinct CDR3 sequences, 30% to 40% of which are singletons, and 7.6% rests with the top ten. Sequences were obtained from blood. These receptors all come from a girl aged 2 to 10 with multiple sclerosis.

This rearrangement joins TRBV5-1 to TRBJ1-2; TRBD1 agrees at 9 bases. The V gene's germline CDR1 is SGHRS and CDR2 YFSETQ. There are 14 residues in the CDR3. V shed 1 base and J 6 bases; nucleotides not matched to a gene: 4. The DNA for the CDR3 is TGCGCCAGCAGCTTGACAGGGGGCACGGATGGCTACACCTTC. Translated, it gives CASSLTGGTDGYTF.

The chain recombines TRBV27 with TRBJ2-1, with 9 bases fitting TRBD2. V was pared by 7 bases and J by 6 bases, with 7 bases of the junction left unmatched. The V gene's germline CDR1 is MNHEY and CDR2 SMNVEV (reference sequence). The CDR3 is made up of 14 amino acids. CDR3: CASIAGGNFNEQFF. DNA for the CDR3: TGTGCCAGCATTGCGGGGGGGAATTTCAATGAGCAGTTCTTC.

The chain uses TRBV10-3 and TRBJ1-4; TRBD1 matches at 10 bases. Looked up from germline, CDR1 is ENHRY and CDR2 is SYGVKD. V lost 6 bases, J lost 6 bases, and 10 bases stayed unmatched. CDR3 length: 16 amino acids. The CDR3 sequence is CAISDPPGTGDEKLFF. The CDR3, as DNA: TGTGCCATCAGCGACCCGCCCGGGACAGGGGATGAAAAACTGTTTTTT.

This clonotype was seen only a few times. V gene TRBV29-1 combines with J gene TRBJ2-3, with TRBD2 matching 13 bases. Germline CDR1 is SQVTM and CDR2 is ANQGSEA. The ends lost 3 bases at V and 6 bases at J; junction bases unmatched: 0. This CDR3 contains 13 residues. The CDR3 region is CSVEGLAGDTQYF. CDR3 in DNA: TGCAGCGTTGAGGGACTAGCGGGGGATACGCAGTATTTT.

This clonotype was picked up a small number of times. Here the CDR3 reads CASGRDSQETQYF. The CDR3, as DNA: TGTGCCAGCGGACGGGACAGCCAAGAGACCCAGTACTTC. V is TRBV7-7 and J is TRBJ2-5; TRBD1 matches at 7 bases. The junction had 4 bases not matched to a gene; V was cut back by 8 bases and J by 1 base. This CDR3 has 13 amino acids. Germline assignment: CDR1 SSHAT and CDR2 FNYEAQ (reference sequence).

This clonotype was seen more than once but under ten times. The chain has TRBV12-3 or TRBV12-4 and TRBJ2-3, with 7 bases lining up with TRBD2. Losses at the gene ends were 5 bases for V and 2 bases for J; bases not matched to a gene: 10. This CDR3 is built from 16 residues. The CDR3 region has the DNA TGTGCCAGCAGTCTCAACCAGCGGGGACTCACAGATACGCAGTATTTT. It is translated as CASSLNQRGLTDTQYF.

A few counts support this clonotype. This CDR3 is CASSPSRGGGYTF. CDR3 nucleotide sequence: TGTGCCAGCAGTCCCTCCCGAGGCGGTGGCTACACCTTC. V usage is TRBV28 and J usage is TRBJ1-2; D gene uncertain. Germline CDR1 is MDHEN and CDR2 is SYDVKM. CDR3 length: 13 amino acids. Between the trimmed V and J ends, which lost 5 bases and 7 bases, there was a span of 14 bases.

V and J are TRBV9 and TRBJ2-3; TRBD2 matches 10 bases. Germline-derived CDR1 and CDR2 are SGDLS and YYNGEE. There are 17 residues in the CDR3. After removal of 4 bases from V and 1 base from J, the junction contained 9 bases not matched to a gene. CDR3 DNA: TGTGCCAGCAGCTTCTCAATGAGCGGGGGGGGCACAGATACGCAGTATTTT. Its protein is CASSFSMSGGGTDTQYF.

This clonotype was detected only a few times. The chain employs TRBV6-6 and TRBJ2-5; 8 bases fit TRBD1. V dropped 7 bases and J dropped 2; count of bases not matched to a gene: 6. CDR1 is MNHNY and CDR2 is SVGAGI in the germline V gene (reference sequence). The CDR3 is 14 amino acids. The CDR3 reads CASKKTGEQETQYF. The CDR3 region has the DNA TGTGCCAGCAAAAAGACAGGGGAGCAAGAGACCCAGTACTTC.

The chain is built from TRBV12-3 or TRBV12-4 and TRBJ1-5; 9 nucleotides line up with TRBD1. With 8 bases clipped from V and 2 bases from J, the junction kept 4 bases outside the gene matches. The CDR3 consists of 14 residues. The CDR3 loop reads CASEQGAGNQPQHF. In DNA, the CDR3 is TGTGCCAGCGAACAGGGGGCTGGCAATCAGCCCCAGCATTTT.

J is TRBJ2-3 and V is TRBV29-1; 7 bases line up with TRBD2. V shed 6 bases and J 2 bases; nucleotides not matched to a gene: 8. Germline V lookup: CDR1 SQVTM, CDR2 ANQGSEA. The CDR3 sequence is 14 residues long. CDR3 in amino acids: CSVDRGVNTDTQYF. The CDR3, as DNA: TGCAGCGTCGACCGGGGGGTCAACACAGATACGCAGTATTTT.

This clonotype was found a few times. The chain joins TRBV7-9 to TRBJ2-7; TRBD1 matches at 7 bases. The germline CDR1 and CDR2 sequences are SEHNR and FQNEAQ (reference sequence). The CDR3 consists of 16 residues. The trim removed 5 bases at V and 2 bases at J, leaving 12 bases unmatched. The CDR3 spells CASSPPGQVFTYEQYF. As DNA, the CDR3 is TGTGCCAGCAGCCCCCCCGGACAGGTATTTACCTACGAGCAGTACTTC.

The chain uses TRBV5-6 and TRBJ2-5; D is unresolved. This CDR3 comprises 14 residues. Germline V gene sequence: CDR1 SGHDT, CDR2 YYEEEE. Trimming removed 4 bases from V and 6 bases from J, with 16 bases in between. CDR3 in amino acids: CASSPPDLGKTQYF. CDR3 coding DNA: TGTGCCAGCAGCCCCCCGGACCTGGGAAAGACCCAGTACTTC.

The chain has TRBV12-3 or TRBV12-4 and TRBJ1-4, with 10 bases matching TRBD1. With 3 bases clipped from V and 4 bases from J, the junction kept 2 bases outside the gene matches. The CDR3 consists of 15 residues. The chain's CDR3 is CASSFWTGGNEKLFF. The DNA for the CDR3 is TGTGCCAGCAGTTTTTGGACAGGGGGTAATGAAAAACTGTTTTTT.

J is TRBJ1-2 and V is TRBV6-6; TRBD1 matches at 7 bases. In germline, CDR1 is MNHNY, CDR2 SVGAGI (reference sequence). This CDR3 has 15 amino acids. J lost 4 bases, V lost 8 bases, and 13 bases had no gene match. The CDR3 here is CASLRTGRKGYGYTF. CDR3 in DNA: TGTGCCAGCCTTAGGACAGGACGGAAAGGCTATGGCTACACCTTC.

The chain couples TRBV12-3 or TRBV12-4 to TRBJ1-4; the match to TRBD1 covers 8 bases. Trimming removed 0 bases from V and 5 bases from J; junction bases left unmatched: 5. The CDR3 sequence is 16 residues long. The CDR3 DNA sequence: TGTGCCAGCAGTTTAGCCTGGACAGGGACAAATGAAAAACTGTTTTTT. This codes for CASSLAWTGTNEKLFF.

This clonotype was seen repeatedly, ten times or more. This CDR3 is CASSLKTGYQETQYF. As DNA, the CDR3 is TGTGCCAGCTCACTAAAGACGGGTTACCAAGAGACCCAGTACTTC. This chain connects TRBV18 to TRBJ2-5, with unresolved D. Trimming left V 4 bases short and J 0 bases short, with 12 bases between. CDR1 and CDR2 from the germline V gene are KGHSH and LQKENI. This CDR3 is built from 15 residues.

The rearrangement joins TRBV3-1 to TRBJ1-5; D call uncertain. V dropped 0 bases and J dropped 9 bases, with 6 bases sitting between them. The CDR3 contains 12 residues. Germline values: CDR1 LGHDT, CDR2 YNNKEL (reference sequence). The DNA for the CDR3 is TGTGCCAGCAGCCAAGAATTTGGGCCCCAGCATTTT. As protein: CASSQEFGPQHF.

With respect to this clonotype: A junction boundary mismatches the germline segment, possibly from a read error. V and J are TRBV6-5 and TRBJ2-5, with D perhaps given as TRBD1 or TRBD2 (5 bases each). This CDR3 is built from 14 residues. In germline, CDR1 is MNHEY, CDR2 SVGAGI. The CDR3 DNA reads as TGTACCAGCAGTTACCAGGGACCGCAAGAGACCCAGTACTTC. Translating it yields CTSSYQGPQETQYF.

The rearrangement uses TRBV6-1 and TRBJ1-1, with 8 positions matching TRBD1. The CDR3 runs to 15 residues. The V segment lost 6 bases and the J segment 4 bases; nucleotides outside the gene matches: 10. Germline CDR1 is MNHNS and CDR2 is SASEGT. The CDR3 here is CASSPGQGRPTEAFF. The CDR3 DNA sequence: TGTGCCAGCAGCCCCGGACAGGGAAGACCCACTGAAGCTTTCTTT.

This sequence joins TRBV4-1 and TRBJ2-4, with 12 bases matching TRBD1. Germline V lookup: CDR1 MGHRA, CDR2 YSYEKL. Trimming took 4 bases from V and 3 from J; bases not matched to a gene: 10. There are 18 residues in the CDR3. Here the CDR3 DNA reads TGCGCCAGCAGCCTATTCACCGGGACAGGGGGCTTCAAAAACATTCAGTACTTC. Protein product: CASSLFTGTGGFKNIQYF.

The rearrangement uses TRBV19 and TRBJ1-1; D possibly corresponds to TRBD1 (5 bases). V was trimmed by 3 bases and J by 4 bases, leaving 9 bases between them. This CDR3 has 13 amino acids. Germline CDR1 is LNHDA and CDR2 is SQIVND (reference sequence). CDR3 bases: TGTGCCAGTAGTATCTGGGGGACCACTGAAGCTTTCTTT. Translating it yields CASSIWGTTEAFF.

This clonotype was detected a few times. The rearrangement uses TRBV20-1 and TRBJ2-7; tentatively, D is TRBD1 (6 bases). The V end lost 1 base, the J end lost 3 bases, and 16 bases lay between the germline ends. Germline CDR1 DFQATT, CDR2 SNEGSKA (reference sequence). The CDR3 sequence is 15 residues long. The CDR3 spells CSARVVKGVDYEQYF. The CDR3 bases are TGCAGTGCTAGAGTCGTAAAGGGGGTCGACTACGAGCAGTACTTC.

V gene TRBV12-3 or TRBV12-4 combines with J gene TRBJ2-1; 8 bases map to TRBD2. The CDR3 contains 17 residues. V shed 0 bases and J 7 bases; nucleotides not matched to a gene: 11. The CDR3 region is CASSLAGTRSLWNEQFF. Written as DNA, the CDR3 is TGTGCCAGCAGTTTAGCCGGGACTAGGTCTCTCTGGAATGAGCAGTTCTTC.

The table lists this clonotype with a count of one. The chain joins TRBV7-2 to TRBJ2-3; TRBD2 matches at 16 bases. The V gene end was trimmed by 9 bases and the J gene end by 5 bases; junction bases not matched to a gene: 14. The V gene's germline CDR1 is SGHTA and CDR2 FQGNSA. The CDR3 spans 18 residues. CDR3 nucleotides: TGTGCCAGTAGCACGTCGGGACTAGCGGGAGGGAGGGGAGATACGCAGTATTTT. It codes for CASSTSGLAGGRGDTQYF.

DNA for the CDR3: TGTGCCAGCTGGGGGACAGGAACTAATGAAAAACTGTTTTTT. This sequence encodes CASWGTGTNEKLFF. J is TRBJ1-4 and V is TRBV7-9; TRBD1 agrees at 8 bases. The CDR3 loop spans 14 amino acids. V was clipped by 8 bases and J by 1 base; unmatched bases: 3. Germline V CDR1 and CDR2: SEHNR, FQNEAQ (reference sequence).

This clonotype was recorded a few times. This chain joins TRBV25-1 and TRBJ2-1; 13 nucleotides agree with TRBD2. The CDR3 length is 15 residues. Germline CDR1 and CDR2: MGHDK and SYGVNS. V was pared by 2 bases and J by 7 bases, with 2 bases of the junction left unmatched. CDR3 loop: CASSEKTSGRNEQFF. The CDR3 bases are TGTGCCAGCAGTGAAAAGACTAGCGGGAGGAATGAGCAGTTCTTC. The full variable domain, in which reference TRBV25-1 and TRBJ2-1 provide the parts outside the CDR3, is EADIYQTPRYLVIGTGKKITLECSQTMGHDKMYWYQQDPGMELHLIHYSYGVNSTEKGDLSSESTVSRIRTEHFPLTLESARPSHTSQYLCASSEKTSGRNEQFFGPGTRLTVL.

The rearrangement joins TRBV5-1 to TRBJ2-5; possible D gene TRBD2, 6 bases. The V and J ends lost 5 bases and 2 bases respectively, with 16 bases between them. The length of the CDR3 is 15 residues. Germline loops: CDR1 SGHRS, CDR2 YFSETQ. This CDR3 is CASRLNGGPQETQYF. The CDR3 DNA sequence: TGCGCCAGCAGACTCAACGGGGGACCTCAAGAGACCCAGTACTTC. The full variable domain, rest sourced from reference TRBV5-1 and TRBJ2-5, is KAGVTQTPRYLIKTRGQQVTLSCSPISGHRSVSWYQQTPGQGLQFLFEYFSETQRNKGNFPGRFSGRQFSNSRSEMNVSTLELGDSALYLCASRLNGGPQETQYFGPGTRLLVL.

This clonotype was detected once. This chain uses TRBV5-1 with TRBJ2-3; D is possibly TRBD1 (6 bases). The CDR3 length is 13 residues. Trimming removed 9 bases at V and 2 bases at J, with 13 bases between. Germline V gene data show CDR1 as SGHRS and CDR2 as YFSETQ. In DNA, the CDR3 is TGCGCCACCAGAGGACAGCACACAGATACGCAGTATTTT. Translation gives CATRGQHTDTQYF.

About this clonotype: A read error may produce the germline difference seen at one junction end. The rearrangement links TRBV4-2 to TRBJ1-2; D remains ambiguous. Germline V lookup: CDR1 LGHNA, CDR2 YNFKEQ. The CDR3 totals 14 residues. The CDR3 is CTSSQIWTGYGYTF. The CDR3 DNA reads as TGTACCAGCAGCCAAATATGGACGGGCTATGGCTACACCTTC.